Listed here are 5 T cell receptor beta chains from one sample, sequenced in a study of technical replicates of blood from a handful of donors. Profiled with immunoSEQ multiplex PCR; TCRdb holds only in-frame clones, not every one. The profile shows about 59,000 clones, 90% to 95% of them singletons. The sequencing sample was made of PBMCs. Every receptor here comes from a human donor in good health. Some clones in this sample may be carry-over from other donors' samples.

The chain recombines TRBV6-1 with TRBJ2-7, with 8 positions matching TRBD1. The CDR3 runs to 16 residues. The ends lost 6 bases at V and 3 bases at J; junction bases unmatched: 13. Germline V lookup: CDR1 MNHNS, CDR2 SASEGT. The CDR3 DNA follows: TGTGCCAGCAGCGAAACAGGGGGTAATATGGGCTACGAGCAGTACTTC. Protein sequence: CASSETGGNMGYEQYF.

The V call is TRBV7-6, the J call TRBJ2-2, with 9 bases lining up with TRBD2. This CDR3 is 16 amino acids long. Germline CDR1 reads SGHVS; CDR2 reads FNYEAQ. V trimming: 2 bases; J trimming: 5 bases; junction bases outside the gene matches: 6. CDR3 nucleotides: TGTGCCAGCAGCTTAACACTAGCGGGTGTAACCGGGGAGCTGTTTTTT. As protein: CASSLTLAGVTGELFF. Full variable domain (remainder filled in from reference TRBV7-6 and TRBJ2-2): GAGVSQSPRYKVTKRGQDVALRCDPISGHVSLYWYRQALGQGPEFLTYFNYEAQQDKSGLPNDRFSAERPEGSISTLTIQRTEQRDSAMYRCASSLTLAGVTGELFFGEGSRLTVL.

The gene calls are TRBV18 and TRBJ1-6; 7 nucleotides agree with TRBD1. Germline V CDR1 and CDR2: KGHSH, LQKENI. The CDR3 has 15 amino acids. V lost 6 bases to trimming and J lost 5 bases; unmatched junction nucleotides: 7. CDR3 residues: CASSPRGLDNSPLHF. The CDR3, as DNA: TGTGCCAGCTCCCCAAGGGGGCTGGATAATTCACCCCTCCACTTT.

V is TRBV9 and J is TRBJ2-3, with 13 bases aligning to TRBD2. The CDR3 length is 16 residues. Germline loops: CDR1 SGDLS, CDR2 YYNGEE. Losses at the gene ends were 4 bases for V and 4 bases for J; bases not matched to a gene: 6. This CDR3 reads CASSLRTSGSADTQYF. In nucleotides, the CDR3 is TGTGCCAGCAGCCTCCGGACTAGCGGGAGCGCAGATACGCAGTATTTT.

The V and J genes are TRBV7-9 and TRBJ1-4; 7 bases map to TRBD1. Germline V gene sequence: CDR1 SEHNR, CDR2 FQNEAQ (reference sequence). This CDR3 region has 15 residues. The junction had 10 bases not matched to a gene; V was cut back by 10 bases and J by 2 bases. CDR3 bases: TGTGCCACCGGACAGGACCTGAAGACTAATGAAAAACTGTTTTTT. It codes for CATGQDLKTNEKLFF.